The entry below gives a single T cell receptor beta chain sequence along with its context. Germline V gives CDR1 KGHSH, CDR2 LQKENI. The V segment lost 1 base and the J segment 7 bases; nucleotides outside the gene matches: 15. CDR3 length equals 19 residues. This sample was taken from a study of shared clonotypes between healthy human individuals. Study context: Per donor, CD8 memory used one plate, CD8 naive used two, CD4 memory used three and CD4 naive used three.

CD4+ cells underwent separation, giving CD45RA+ naive and CD45RA-negative memory subsets. Once extracted for a subset, genomic DNA was divided evenly among several immunoSEQ plates. Source study methods: Junction-only immunoSEQ sequences carried no quality scores, so filtering differed. Profiling relied on immunoSEQ multiplex PCR, and the TCRdb table lists in-frame clones only, not all of them. The V and J calls and the clone size are those of that table, but D and trimming were determined from the DNA. The sample includes around 1.4 million clones, around 98.5% of them seen just once. This rearrangement joins TRBV18 to TRBJ2-7; TRBD2 matches 14 bases. Sequenced material: naive CD4+ T cells sorted from blood. Subset noted: CD45RA+ positively selected. This sequence was found in a young man in good health. The CDR3 loop reads CASSPLAGLGTSGSNEQYF. The CDR3 DNA reads as TGTGCCAGCTCACCACTCGCAGGGCTAGGGACTAGCGGGAGTAATGAGCAGTACTTC.